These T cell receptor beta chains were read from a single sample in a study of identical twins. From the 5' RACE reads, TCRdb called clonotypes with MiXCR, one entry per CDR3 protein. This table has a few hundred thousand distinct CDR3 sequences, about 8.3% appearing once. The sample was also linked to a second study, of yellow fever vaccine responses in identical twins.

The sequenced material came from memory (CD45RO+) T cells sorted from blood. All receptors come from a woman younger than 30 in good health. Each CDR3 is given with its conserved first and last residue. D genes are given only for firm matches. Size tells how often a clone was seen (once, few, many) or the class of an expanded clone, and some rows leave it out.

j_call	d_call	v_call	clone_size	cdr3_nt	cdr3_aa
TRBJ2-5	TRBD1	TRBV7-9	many	TGTGCCAGCAGCGCACCTGGGGGGACAGGATTTCAAGAGACCCAGTACTTC	CASSAPGGTGFQETQYF
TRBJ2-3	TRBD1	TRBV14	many	TGTGCCAGCAGCCAAGACCAGGGGGCAGATACGCAGTATTTT	CASSQDQGADTQYF
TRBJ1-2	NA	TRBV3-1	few	TGTGCCAGCAGCCAAGATGCGGGGACTAGTGGCTACACCTTC	CASSQDAGTSGYTF
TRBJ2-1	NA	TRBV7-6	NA	TGTGCCAGCAGCTTAGCTCCCAGCGGGACATCCTACAATGAGCACTTCTTC	CASSLAPSGTSYNEHFF
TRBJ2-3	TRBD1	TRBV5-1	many	TGCGCCAGCAGCTGGGGACAGGGGTCCGCCTATACGCAGTATTTT	CASSWGQGSAYTQYF
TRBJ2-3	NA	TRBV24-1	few	TGTGCCACCCCCTCCGTGATTAACCGCACAGATACGCAGTATTTT	CATPSVINRTDTQYF
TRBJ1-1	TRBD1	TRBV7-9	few	TGTGCCAGCAGCCGCGACAGGGGGACGGGGTACACTGAAGCTTTCTTT	CASSRDRGTGYTEAFF
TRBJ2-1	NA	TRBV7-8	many	TGTGCCAGCAGCTTAGAGGGGGTGCAGTTCTTC	CASSLEGVQFF
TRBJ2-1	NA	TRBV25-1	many	TGTGCCAGCAGCCCGTTTATGGGGGATGAGCAGTTCTTC	CASSPFMGDEQFF
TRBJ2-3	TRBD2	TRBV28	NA	TGTGCCAGCAGTTCTGCCGCAGGGGGCAGGACTAGCGGGAGGGGAGATACGCAGTATTTT	CASSSAAGGRTSGRGDTQYF
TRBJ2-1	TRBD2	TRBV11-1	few	TGTGCCAGCAGCTTAGGAGGTAGCGGGAGTGTCGATGAGCAGTTCTTC	CASSLGGSGSVDEQFF
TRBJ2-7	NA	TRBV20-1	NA	TGCAGTGCTAGAGTTGGCAGGTCCCTCACCTACGAGCAGTACTTC	CSARVGRSLTYEQYF
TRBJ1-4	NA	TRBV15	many	TGTGCCACCAGCAGAGATCGGCAGCGTAATGAAAAACTGTTTTTT	CATSRDRQRNEKLFF
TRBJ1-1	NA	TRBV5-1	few	TGCGCCAGCAGCTTGGCAGGGATAGACACTGAAGCTTTCTTT	CASSLAGIDTEAFF
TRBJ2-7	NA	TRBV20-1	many	TGCAGTGCTAGTACAGGGACGTTCTCCTACGAGCAGTACTTC	CSASTGTFSYEQYF
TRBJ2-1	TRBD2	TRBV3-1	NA	TGTGCCAGCAGCCAAGAAACGCTAGCGGTAGCGGTACTTAATGAGCAGTTCTTC	CASSQETLAVAVLNEQFF
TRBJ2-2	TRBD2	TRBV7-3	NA	TGTGCCAGCAGCTTAGGGTACACTAGCGGAATCACCGGGGAGCTGTTTTTT	CASSLGYTSGITGELFF
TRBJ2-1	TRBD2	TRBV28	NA	TGTGCCAGCAGTTCCGGACTAGCGTCGAAGGCAAGCTCCTACAATGAGCAGTTCTTC	CASSSGLASKASSYNEQFF
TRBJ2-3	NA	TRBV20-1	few	TGCAGTGCTAGAGCAGGGGCGGGCACAGATACGCAGTATTTT	CSARAGAGTDTQYF
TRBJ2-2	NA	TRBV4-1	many	TGCGCCAGCAGCCTTAGAGAAGGGAACACCGGGGAGCTGTTTTTT	CASSLREGNTGELFF
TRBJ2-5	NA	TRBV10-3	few	TGTGCCATCAGTGGAGCGGGCCAAGAGACCCAGTACTTC	CAISGAGQETQYF
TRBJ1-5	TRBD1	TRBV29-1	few	TGCAGCGTTAGAGAACAGGGGGGACAGCCCCAGCATTTT	CSVREQGGQPQHF